The next 3 T cell receptor beta chains were all read from a single sample in a study of T-cell memory formation after mild COVID-19. TCRdb re-derived calls from the 5' RACE reads in MiXCR, one entry per CDR3 protein. In the table there are around 310,000 distinct CDR3 sequences, roughly an eighth of which are singletons. Sequenced material: PBMCs or a T cell subset sorted from them (not recorded which). The receptors come from a man aged 18 to 29 who had mild COVID-19 (a few samples of this study predate the infection). Cell type and time point are not known.

The rearrangement links TRBV6-1 to TRBJ1-5; D is undetermined. Between the trimmed V and J ends, which lost 0 bases and 9 bases, there was a span of 9 bases. Germline CDR1 reads MNHNS; CDR2 reads SASEGT. The CDR3 consists of 13 residues. The CDR3 region has the DNA TGTGCCAGCAGTGAAGCGGGGAGTGTGCCCCAGCATTTT. This encodes CASSEAGSVPQHF.

This clonotype was seen a single time. The CDR3, as DNA: TGTGCCAGCAGACGTACACCGGGACCCCCCCCGGACACCGGGGAGCTGTTTTTT. Translating it yields CASRRTPGPPPDTGELFF. V gene TRBV6-2 or TRBV6-3 combines with J gene TRBJ2-2; D may be TRBD1 or TRBD2 (5 bases each). This CDR3 comprises 18 residues. V lost 6 bases to trimming and J lost 3 bases, with 23 bases between them. Germline V gives CDR1 MNHEY, CDR2 SVGEGT.

This clonotype was seen a few times. The V call is TRBV28, the J call TRBJ1-5, with D uncertain. CDR1 and CDR2 (germline): MDHEN, SYDVKM. This CDR3 region has 18 residues. Trimming shortened V by 3 bases and J by 0 bases, and 18 bases separated the two germline ends. The DNA for the CDR3 is TGTGCCAGCAGTTTCTGGGAGACGGCCCGCTATAGCAATCAGCCCCAGCATTTT. Amino acid sequence: CASSFWETARYSNQPQHF.